The rows below give T cell receptor beta chains drawn from one sample of a study of blood T cell repertoires in COVID-19. The repertoire was sequenced with immunoSEQ multiplex PCR; TCRdb's copy has only in-frame clones and lacks some. The sample shows about 360,000 clones, more than 75% of them seen only once. Sequencing used peripheral blood. These receptors came from a human donor in a cohort sampled during active COVID-19. Both conserved end residues are part of each CDR3. D genes are given only for firm matches. Not all rows give a size; the values are once, few, many and, for expanded clones, a class.

D	size	J	length	V	CDR3	DNA
TRBD1	NA	TRBJ1-1	18	TRBV4-2	CASSHQRQGAAKNTEAFF	TGTGCCAGCAGCCACCAACGACAGGGCGCGGCGAAGAACACTGAAGCTTTCTTT
NA	once	TRBJ2-3	11	TRBV19	CASTAQDTQYF	TGTGCCAGTACAGCGCAGGATACGCAGTATTTT
NA	many	TRBJ2-3	15	TRBV4-2	CASSQEGQPTDTQYF	TGTGCCAGCAGCCAAGAGGGGCAGCCAACAGATACGCAGTATTTT
TRBD1	NA	TRBJ1-6	14	TRBV5-6	CASSPGDSLSPLHF	TGTGCCAGCAGCCCGGGGGACAGCTTATCACCCCTCCACTTT
NA	NA	TRBJ2-5	15	TRBV15	CATSSGGQSFGAQYF	TGTGCCACCAGCAGTGGTGGGCAGTCATTCGGGGCCCAGTACTTC
TRBD2	NA	TRBJ2-7	16	TRBV11-2	CASSRDRGGSGDEQYF	TGTGCCAGCAGTCGCGACCGGGGCGGGAGTGGTGACGAGCAGTACTTC
TRBD1	NA	TRBJ1-6	17	TRBV19	CASSNYFEDRGNSPLHF	TGTGCCAGTAGTAATTACTTTGAGGACAGGGGTAATTCACCCCTCCACTTT
NA	NA	TRBJ2-7	15	TRBV10-1	CASPPFARPGCEQYF	TGCGCCAGCCCACCATTCGCCAGGCCGGGATGCGAGCAGTACTTC
NA	NA	TRBJ1-2	12	TRBV29-1	CSVARGLGGYTF	TGCAGCGTTGCAAGGGGTTTGGGTGGCTACACCTTC
TRBD2	NA	TRBJ2-7	16	TRBV3-1/TRBV3-2	CASSQGPGTSGYEQYF	TGTGCCAGCAGCCAAGGTCCCGGGACTAGCGGCTACGAGCAGTACTTC
NA	NA	TRBJ2-3	14	TRBV10-3	CAIRGASDTDTQYF	TGTGCCATCAGAGGTGCTAGCGACACAGATACGCAGTATTTT
NA	NA	TRBJ2-3	14	TRBV6-5	CASRDYLDTDTQYF	TGTGCCAGCAGAGACTACTTAGACACAGATACGCAGTATTTT
NA	NA	TRBJ2-3	13	TRBV7-3	CASSRTSTDTQYF	TGTGCCAGCAGCCGGACTAGCACAGATACGCAGTATTTT
NA	once	TRBJ1-1	13	TRBV3-1/TRBV3-2	CACGGRPNTEAFF	TGTGCCTGCGGGGGGAGACCAAACACTGAAGCTTTCTTT
NA	once	TRBJ2-3	15	TRBV7-3	CASSLGRTGSDTQYF	TGTGCCAGCAGCTTGGGACGAACAGGGTCGGATACGCAGTATTTT
TRBD1	NA	TRBJ2-7	13	TRBV29-1	CSGSPGGGYEQYF	TGCAGCGGCAGCCCAGGGGGCGGGTACGAGCAGTACTTC
NA	few	TRBJ1-3	14	TRBV3-1/TRBV3-2	CASSARGFRNTIYF	TGTGCCAGCAGCGCTAGGGGCTTCCGAAACACCATATATTTT
NA	NA	TRBJ2-3	18	TRBV5-1	CASSLAGQAGLDTDTQYF	TGCGCCAGCAGCTTGGCCGGGCAAGCGGGCCTCGACACAGATACGCAGTATTTT
TRBD2	NA	TRBJ2-2	19	TRBV5-1	CASSFGGLAGGPNTGELFF	TGCGCCAGCAGCTTCGGGGGACTAGCGGGAGGGCCAAACACCGGGGAGCTGTTTTTT
NA	once	TRBJ2-2	13	TRBV5-6	CASSLVFGGELFF	TGTGCCAGCAGCTTGGTGTTCGGCGGGGAGCTGTTTTTT
NA	once	TRBJ1-4	15	TRBV9	CASSGTGTGHEKLFF	TGTGCCAGCAGCGGAACAGGGACGGGACATGAAAAACTGTTTTTT
TRBD1	NA	TRBJ2-5	18	TRBV7-9	CASSSGTGASNFQETQYF	TGTGCCAGCAGCTCTGGGACAGGGGCGTCTAATTTCCAAGAGACCCAGTACTTC
TRBD1	NA	TRBJ1-5	16	TRBV6-1	CASSEILGQGGQPQHF	TGTGCCAGCAGTGAAATCTTAGGACAGGGTGGACAGCCCCAGCATTTT
NA	NA	TRBJ2-1	16	TRBV28	CASFGSSASSYNEQFF	TGTGCCAGCTTCGGGAGTAGCGCGAGCTCCTACAATGAGCAGTTCTTC
NA	NA	TRBJ2-7	14	TRBV9	CASSVGLDSYEQYF	TGTGCCAGCAGCGTAGGACTGGACTCCTACGAGCAGTACTTC
NA	few	TRBJ1-1	14	TRBV3-1/TRBV3-2	CASSQDGVGTEAFF	TGTGCCAGCAGCCAAGACGGGGTGGGGACTGAAGCTTTCTTT
NA	NA	TRBJ2-7	15	TRBV6-6	CASSYSVQGPYEQYF	TGTGCCAGCAGTTACTCGGTTCAGGGCCCCTACGAGCAGTACTTC
TRBD2	NA	TRBJ2-1	15	TRBV4-2	CATAYSRGSGAEQFF	TGTGCCACCGCCTACTCGCGGGGTAGCGGGGCGGAGCAGTTCTTC
NA	NA	TRBJ2-5	15	TRBV5-4	CASSSGVRVQETQYF	TGTGCCAGCAGCTCCGGGGTGAGGGTTCAAGAGACCCAGTACTTC
NA	NA	TRBJ1-3	16	TRBV6-6	CASSYSFRQKGNTIYF	TGTGCCAGCAGTTACTCGTTCAGACAGAAAGGAAACACCATATATTTT
NA	NA	TRBJ2-2	16	TRBV4-2	CASSQDGRRVDGELFF	TGTGCCAGCAGCCAAGATGGGAGGAGGGTGGACGGGGAGCTGTTTTTT
TRBD2	NA	TRBJ2-7	14	TRBV6-5	CASRPGLAGGEQYF	TGTGCCAGCAGACCGGGACTAGCGGGGGGAGAGCAGTACTTC
TRBD1	once	TRBJ1-2	15	TRBV7-8	CASSLLGQEMYGYTF	TGTGCCAGCAGCTTACTAGGACAGGAGATGTATGGCTACACCTTC
TRBD1	NA	TRBJ2-5	16	TRBV25-1	CASSVSGQGVQETQYF	TGTGCCAGCAGTGTATCAGGACAGGGGGTCCAAGAGACCCAGTACTTC
NA	NA	TRBJ2-5	16	TRBV19	CASSTGKQGRQETQYF	TGTGCCAGTAGTACGGGGAAACAGGGTCGCCAAGAGACCCAGTACTTC
NA	NA	TRBJ2-1	13	TRBV27	CASGPTSMHEQFF	TGTGCCAGCGGCCCCACTAGCATGCATGAGCAGTTCTTC
TRBD2	NA	TRBJ2-7	13	TRBV30	CAWTGLAPSEQYF	TGTGCCTGGACCGGACTAGCTCCGTCCGAGCAGTACTTC
TRBD1	NA	TRBJ1-2	13	TRBV7-2	CASSPDRERGYTF	TGTGCCAGCAGCCCCGACAGGGAGAGGGGCTACACCTTC
NA	NA	TRBJ1-1	15	TRBV5-1	CASSLEMQGLTEAFF	TGCGCCAGCAGCTTGGAAATGCAGGGGCTAACTGAAGCTTTCTTT
TRBD1	NA	TRBJ1-2	14	TRBV5-3	CARSFGTGRDGYTF	TGTGCCAGAAGCTTCGGGACAGGGAGGGATGGCTACACCTTC
TRBD1	NA	TRBJ2-1	15	TRBV7-3	CASSLMTGGDNEQFF	TGTGCCAGCAGCTTAATGACAGGGGGGGATAATGAGCAGTTCTTC
TRBD1	NA	TRBJ1-1	17	TRBV28	CASSSPGQGQKNTEAFF	TGTGCCAGCAGTTCGCCGGGACAGGGGCAGAAGAACACTGAAGCTTTCTTT
NA	NA	TRBJ2-5	14	TRBV18	CASSVGQGDETQYF	TGTGCCAGCTCGGTAGGCCAGGGCGACGAGACCCAGTACTTC
NA	once	TRBJ1-3	15	TRBV6-6	CASSYSNLSGNTIYF	TGTGCCAGCAGTTACTCAAATCTCTCTGGAAACACCATATATTTT
NA	NA	TRBJ1-3	12	TRBV5-8	CASTSSGNTIYF	TGTGCCAGCACCTCCTCTGGAAACACCATATATTTT
NA	NA	TRBJ2-5	14	TRBV7-8	CASSPQTGRETQYF	TGTGCCAGCAGCCCCCAGACAGGGAGGGAGACCCAGTACTTC
TRBD1	NA	TRBJ2-1	17	TRBV7-3	CASSQDRGGPPYNEQFF	TGTGCCAGCAGCCAAGACAGGGGAGGCCCCCCCTACAATGAGCAGTTCTTC
TRBD2	NA	TRBJ2-2	13	TRBV19	CASSMGGGGELFF	TGTGCCAGTAGTATGGGGGGGGGCGGGGAGCTGTTTTTT
TRBD2	NA	TRBJ2-1	16	TRBV4-1	CASSRGLAGGKNEQFF	TGCGCCAGCAGCCGCGGACTAGCGGGGGGCAAGAATGAGCAGTTCTTC
NA	once	TRBJ2-1	15	TRBV19	CASSIGARSSGEQFF	TGTGCCAGTAGTATTGGCGCTAGGAGTTCTGGTGAGCAGTTCTTC
NA	NA	TRBJ2-2	16	TRBV6-1	CASSGQTGRATGELFF	TGTGCCAGCAGTGGCCAGACAGGAAGGGCCACCGGGGAGCTGTTTTTT
NA	once	TRBJ1-1	13	TRBV12-3/TRBV12-4	CASSPTGEGGAFF	TGTGCCAGCAGTCCGACAGGCGAGGGGGGGGCTTTCTTT
TRBD1	NA	TRBJ1-2	16	TRBV4-2	CASSQVAFDREYGYTF	TGTGCCAGCAGCCAAGTGGCGTTTGACAGGGAGTATGGCTACACCTTC
NA	NA	TRBJ2-7	17	TRBV4-1	CASSQGGGKDRDYEQYF	TGCGCCAGCAGCCAAGGGGGAGGGAAGGACAGGGACTACGAGCAGTACTTC
NA	NA	TRBJ2-3	16	TRBV30	CAWSVNTGSLTDTQYF	TGTGCCTGGAGTGTAAATACTGGGAGTCTCACAGATACGCAGTATTTT
NA	NA	TRBJ1-3	15	TRBV15	CATSREVRAGNTIYF	TGTGCCACCAGCAGAGAAGTCAGGGCCGGAAACACCATATATTTT
NA	few	TRBJ2-2	16	TRBV5-4	CASSSMVTGDTGELFF	TGTGCCAGCAGCTCAATGGTGACAGGTGACACCGGGGAGCTGTTTTTT
NA	once	TRBJ2-7	15	TRBV9	CASSVAAGPRNEQYF	TGTGCCAGCAGCGTAGCGGCGGGACCTAGAAACGAGCAGTACTTC
NA	NA	TRBJ2-2	16	TRBV11-3	CASSLRGSTNTGELFF	TGTGCCAGCAGCTTGAGAGGGTCAACAAACACCGGGGAGCTGTTTTTT